One and the same sample provided the 28 T cell receptor beta chains below, sequenced in a study of T cells in Graves' hyperthyroidism and ophthalmopathy (dated 2019 in TCRdb). Library generation was performed with multiplex PCR. Instrument on record: Illumina HiSeq 2000. The TCR beta CDR3 regions were amplified from RNA transcripts. The TCR CDR3 was subjected to a first round of RT-PCR using the HTBI primer set and the Qiagen OneStep RT-PCR kit. The raw public data were reprocessed by TCRdb itself: fastp quality trimming at Q25, MiXCR clonotype calling, in-frame beta chains only. Rows are combined by CDR3 protein, so each entry shows the most common genes and DNA. The table for this sample lists around 430,000 distinct CDR3 sequences; about 15% of them were counted only once. The top ten hold about 31% of the sample. The source material was blood. The source of these receptors is a woman in her 30s with Graves' hyperthyroidism.

In this sample, this clonotype turned up many times. The rearrangement joins TRBV20-1 to TRBJ2-7; D possibly uses TRBD1 or TRBD2 (5 bases each). Germline-derived CDR1 and CDR2 are DFQATT and SNEGSKA (reference sequence). CDR3 size: 13 residues. The ends were cut back, 3 bases at V and 6 bases at J, with 15 bases in the middle. The CDR3 loop reads CSASEGTKGEQYF. The CDR3 coding sequence is TGCAGTGCTAGTGAAGGGACCAAAGGCGAGCAGTACTTC.

This clonotype came up a few times. The V call is TRBV6-1, the J call TRBJ2-1; TRBD2 matches 8 bases. CDR3 size: 15 residues. The ends lost 6 bases at V and 2 bases at J; junction bases unmatched: 6. Germline CDR1 reads MNHNS; CDR2 reads SASEGT. CDR3 amino acids: CASSIREGPYNEQFF. The DNA of the CDR3 is TGTGCCAGCAGCATTCGGGAGGGCCCCTACAATGAGCAGTTCTTC.

This clonotype occurred many times. This chain joins TRBV10-1 and TRBJ2-5; D is unclear. Germline lookup yields CDR1 WNHNN and CDR2 SYGVQD (reference sequence). The CDR3 covers 13 residues. Trimming removed 5 bases from V and 1 base from J, with 8 bases in between. In DNA form, the CDR3 reads TGCGCCAGCAGTAGCCGGATCCAAGAGACCCAGTACTTC. This sequence encodes CASSSRIQETQYF.

This sequence joins TRBV6-1 and TRBJ1-2; D uncertain. Germline-derived CDR1 and CDR2 are MNHNS and SASEGT. The CDR3 contains 16 residues. Trimming left V 6 bases short and J 4 bases short, with 21 bases between. As DNA, the CDR3 is TGTGCCAGCAGACCCAGCATCGGTACTCCACTCTATGGCTACACCTTC. Protein product: CASRPSIGTPLYGYTF.

This clonotype was recorded a few times. The chain is built from TRBV5-1 and TRBJ2-5; a weak D match, TRBD1 (5 bases). CDR3 length equals 14 residues. Germline CDR1 is SGHRS and CDR2 is YFSETQ. With 0 bases removed from V and 5 bases from J, the gap between germline ends came to 11 bases. CDR3 sequence reads: CASSLGRVEETQYF. The CDR3 DNA sequence: TGCGCCAGCAGCTTGGGCAGGGTGGAGGAGACCCAGTACTTC.

The chain has TRBV4-1 and TRBJ1-4, with 7 bases lining up with TRBD1. The V gene's germline CDR1 is MGHRA and CDR2 YSYEKL. The CDR3 consists of 18 residues. The V gene end was trimmed by 4 bases and the J gene end by 4 bases; junction bases not matched to a gene: 15. CDR3 coding DNA: TGCGCCAGCAGCCCCATTGAGATTTGGGACAGAGATAATGAAAAACTGTTTTTT. Translation: CASSPIEIWDRDNEKLFF.

A single count supports this clonotype. This chain links TRBV20-1 with TRBJ2-4; 9 nucleotides match TRBD2. The length of the CDR3 is 17 residues. V was pared by 0 bases and J by 1 base, with 7 bases of the junction left unmatched. Germline lookup yields CDR1 DFQATT and CDR2 SNEGSKA (reference sequence). CDR3 coding DNA: TGCAGTGCTAGAGAGGGCGGGAGGGCCTATGCCAAAAACATTCAGTACTTC. As protein: CSAREGGRAYAKNIQYF.

The sample holds many counts of this clonotype. The V call is TRBV12-3 or TRBV12-4, the J call TRBJ2-3; the match to TRBD1 covers 10 bases. Trimming cost V 5 bases and J 1 base; bases outside gene matches: 3. The CDR3 has 15 amino acids. CDR3 region: CASSAGTGGTDTQYF. As DNA, the CDR3 is TGTGCCAGCAGTGCCGGGACAGGGGGCACAGATACGCAGTATTTT.

Worth noting for this clonotype: An end of the junction differs from the germline gene, which may be a read error. The chain joins TRBV3-1 to TRBJ2-2; D is unclear. Germline V gene lookup returns CDR1 LGHDT and CDR2 YNNKEL (reference sequence). The CDR3 is 13 amino acids. The chain's CDR3 is CVSSSRPAGELFF. CDR3 nucleotide sequence: TGTGTCAGCAGCTCACGACCAGCCGGGGAGCTGTTTTTT.

This clonotype was counted ten times or more. The CDR3 reads CASSQDRGSPLHF. The CDR3 DNA reads TGTGCCAGCTCACAGGACAGGGGATCACCCCTCCACTTT. The genes are TRBV18 and TRBJ1-6; 9 bases are shared with TRBD1. The CDR3 has 13 residues. With V trimmed by 4 bases and J by 10 bases, 2 bases remained unmatched. In germline, CDR1 is KGHSH, CDR2 LQKENI.

Many counts were recorded for this clonotype. The rearrangement uses TRBV7-2 and TRBJ1-5; the match to TRBD1 covers 7 bases. The CDR3 contains 15 residues. Germline CDR1 reads SGHTA; CDR2 reads FQGNSA. V gave up 5 bases and J gave up 0 bases; unmatched junction bases: 4. The CDR3 is CASSPNRGSNQPQHF. The CDR3 DNA follows: TGTGCCAGCAGCCCCAACAGGGGTAGCAATCAGCCCCAGCATTTT.

CDR3 in amino acids: CASSPRASGISTGELFF. The CDR3 nucleotides read TGTGCCAGTAGCCCCCGGGCTAGCGGGATCAGCACCGGGGAGCTGTTTTTT. V gene TRBV19 combines with J gene TRBJ2-2; 9 bases map to TRBD2. Looked up from germline, CDR1 is LNHDA and CDR2 is SQIVND (reference sequence). J gave up 4 bases and V 6 bases, and 12 bases lay outside the gene matches. CDR3 size: 17 residues.

V gene TRBV7-6 combines with J gene TRBJ1-5; D unclear. CDR1 is SGHVS, CDR2 FNYEAQ, per germline. CDR3 length equals 14 residues. V was cut by 8 bases and J by 2 bases, with 13 bases left in between. DNA of the CDR3: TGTGCCAGCGCGTCGGTCGGCGGCAATCAGCCCCAGCATTTT. Translating it yields CASASVGGNQPQHF.

The rearrangement uses TRBV4-1 and TRBJ1-5; D call uncertain. The V end was cut by 0 bases, the J end by 0 bases, with 6 bases between. The CDR3 is 15 residues long. The germline CDR1 and CDR2 sequences are MGHRA and YSYEKL. CDR3 in DNA: TGCGCCAGCAGCCAAGAAGTCAATAGCAATCAGCCCCAGCATTTT. Its translation: CASSQEVNSNQPQHF.

For this clonotype: A read error may be the cause here, since a much bigger clone is one base away. The V and J genes are TRBV3-1 and TRBJ2-7, with a weak D call TRBD2 (6 bases). There are 13 residues in the CDR3. Per the germline V gene, CDR1 is LGHDT and CDR2 is YNNKEL (reference sequence). CDR3 nucleotide sequence: TGTGCCAGCAGCCGGAGGGACCACTGGGAGCAGCACTTC. It encodes CASSRRDHWEQHF.

This clonotype was detected ten times or more. This chain joins TRBV20-1 and TRBJ2-3; TRBD2 agrees at 8 bases. V gave up 6 bases and J gave up 0 bases; unmatched junction bases: 8. This CDR3 is 15 amino acids long. Germline lookup yields CDR1 DFQATT and CDR2 SNEGSKA (reference sequence). In DNA form, the CDR3 reads TGCAGTGCCCGCCGGGGGGGAGAAAGCACAGATACGCAGTATTTT. This codes for CSARRGGESTDTQYF.

The chain joins TRBV9 to TRBJ2-1; D unresolved. V was clipped by 1 base and J by 10 bases, with 12 bases between them. Germline lookup yields CDR1 SGDLS and CDR2 YYNGEE. The CDR3 has 13 residues. DNA of the CDR3: TGTGCCAGCAGCGTAATTCTGGGTGGGGAGCAGTTCTTC. It translates to CASSVILGGEQFF.

This clonotype was seen a few times. The chain carries TRBV20-1 and TRBJ1-2; possibly TRBD1 for D (5 bases). CDR1 is DFQATT, CDR2 SNEGSKA, per germline (reference sequence). The CDR3 is made up of 17 amino acids. V was clipped by 0 bases and J by 4 bases, with 21 bases between them. The CDR3 reads CSARDRGSRANPYGYTF. CDR3 nucleotides: TGCAGTGCTAGAGATCGAGGTAGCAGGGCGAACCCCTATGGCTACACCTTC.

A few counts support this clonotype. The chain joins TRBV18 to TRBJ2-1; 9 bases map to TRBD1. This CDR3 comprises 15 residues. Germline assignment: CDR1 KGHSH and CDR2 LQKENI. J lost 5 bases, V lost 8 bases, and 10 bases had no gene match. The CDR3 DNA reads TGTGCCAGCCTTCCTGCGGGACAGGGTCACAATGAGCAGTTCTTC. It is translated as CASLPAGQGHNEQFF.

The gene calls are TRBV19 and TRBJ2-7, with a tentative D call TRBD1 (5 bases). This CDR3 contains 16 residues. Germline V gene data show CDR1 as LNHDA and CDR2 as SQIVND (reference sequence). Deletions cut 4 bases from V and 0 bases from J, with 16 bases between. CDR3 sequence reads: CASSRAHDSNSYEQYF. The CDR3 region has the DNA TGTGCCAGTAGTAGGGCCCACGACAGCAACTCCTACGAGCAGTACTTC.

In its sample, this clonotype was seen many times. V is TRBV18 and J is TRBJ1-1, with D tentatively TRBD1 (6 bases). The V end lost 6 bases, the J end lost 2 bases, and 16 bases lay between the germline ends. The CDR3 contains 15 residues. Germline-derived CDR1 and CDR2 are KGHSH and LQKENI. CDR3 in amino acids: CASSPGQIQNTEAFF. Here the CDR3 DNA reads TGTGCCAGCTCCCCCGGACAGATACAAAACACTGAAGCTTTCTTT.

In its sample, this clonotype was seen many times. This chain joins TRBV12-3 or TRBV12-4 and TRBJ2-5; 7 bases align to TRBD1. V lost 4 bases, J lost 5 bases, and 22 bases stayed unmatched. This CDR3 comprises 19 residues. Here the CDR3 reads CASSSRAWDSGELGETQYF. The CDR3 region has the DNA TGTGCCAGCAGTTCTAGGGCCTGGGACAGCGGCGAGCTGGGGGAGACCCAGTACTTC.

The chain joins TRBV20-1 to TRBJ1-2, with 9 bases that match TRBD1. Germline trimming cut 1 base from V and 7 bases from J; bases unmatched to any gene: 10. In germline, CDR1 is DFQATT, CDR2 SNEGSKA (reference sequence). This CDR3 comprises 15 residues. CDR3 in amino acids: CSARGGLGQGFGYTF. In DNA form, the CDR3 reads TGCAGTGCTAGAGGGGGTTTGGGACAGGGTTTTGGCTACACCTTC.

This chain joins TRBV19 and TRBJ2-7, with TRBD1 matching 8 bases. V shed 6 bases, J shed 1 base, and the junction held 17 bases outside the gene matches. The CDR3 has 18 residues. From germline, CDR1 is LNHDA and CDR2 SQIVND (reference sequence). The CDR3 DNA reads as TGTGCCAGTAGCAACCCCTTGGAGAGACAGGGGACTTCCTACGAGCAGTACTTC. This codes for CASSNPLERQGTSYEQYF.

The chain is built from TRBV30 and TRBJ2-2; 9 bases map to TRBD2. Germline CDR1 is GTSNPN and CDR2 is SVGIG (reference sequence). J lost 8 bases, V lost 2 bases, and 12 bases had no gene match. The CDR3 consists of 16 residues. The CDR3 is CAWSPATSGNTGELFF. The CDR3 DNA follows: TGTGCCTGGAGTCCCGCGACTAGCGGTAATACGGGGGAGCTGTTTTTT.

Ten or more counts support this clonotype. The chain uses TRBV2 and TRBJ2-1; TRBD1 agrees at 9 bases. Trimming took 6 bases from V and 6 from J; bases not matched to a gene: 6. From germline, CDR1 is SNHLY and CDR2 FYNNEI. This CDR3 comprises 14 residues. CDR3 protein: CASRKDRGSNEQFF. Here the CDR3 DNA reads TGTGCCAGCAGGAAAGACAGGGGGAGCAATGAGCAGTTCTTC.

Of note for this clonotype: This may be a read error, as it is one base from a much larger clone. The V call is TRBV3-1, the J call TRBJ2-1; D might be TRBD2 (6 bases). The DNA end is more similar to TRBJ2-7, so the J call may be wrong. The CDR3 sequence is 15 residues long. Looked up from germline, CDR1 is LGHDT and CDR2 is YNNKEL (reference sequence). The CDR3 region is CASSTGGSSYNEQYF. The CDR3 region has the DNA TGTGCCAGCAGTACTGGAGGGAGCTCCTACAATGAGCAGTACTTC.

The gene calls are TRBV10-3 and TRBJ2-2; TRBD2 matches at 7 bases. This CDR3 is built from 14 residues. Trimming took 6 bases from V and 1 from J; bases not matched to a gene: 2. Germline V CDR1 and CDR2: ENHRY, SYGVKD. The CDR3 DNA reads TGTGCCATCAGCCCGGGAGGGAACACCGGGGAGCTGTTTTTT. This translates into CAISPGGNTGELFF.